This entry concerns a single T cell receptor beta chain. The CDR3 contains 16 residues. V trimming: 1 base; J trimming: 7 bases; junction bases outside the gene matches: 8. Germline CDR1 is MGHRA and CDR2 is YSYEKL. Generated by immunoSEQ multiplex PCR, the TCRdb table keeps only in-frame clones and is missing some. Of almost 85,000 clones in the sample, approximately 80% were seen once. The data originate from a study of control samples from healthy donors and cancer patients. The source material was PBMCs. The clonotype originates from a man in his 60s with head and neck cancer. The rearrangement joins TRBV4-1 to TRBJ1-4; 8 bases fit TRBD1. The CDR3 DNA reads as TGCGCCAGCAGCCAAGTCAGGGGGCAAGCGGGTGAAAAACTGTTTTTT. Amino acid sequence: CASSQVRGQAGEKLFF.